Sequencing of this TCR beta chain was carried out in a study of Ad26.COV2.S vaccination and SARS-CoV-2 variants. Deletions cut 4 bases from V and 2 bases from J, with 18 bases between. From germline, CDR1 is SEHNR and CDR2 FQNEAQ (reference sequence). This CDR3 contains 16 residues. This clone occurred a few times. Its antigen is undetermined. Findings of the study overall: Spike-specific TCR breadth was greater after Ad26.COV2.S than placebo. In TCR breadth and depth analyses, total T cell responses may have been underestimated.

Clones were sequenced by immunoSEQ multiplex PCR, and TCRdb holds only the in-frame ones, with some missing. The data show around 370,000 clones, with about 91% seen just once and about 3.9% held by the top ten. The V call is TRBV7-9, the J call TRBJ2-7; tentatively, D is TRBD2 (6 bases). The sequence was collected from a human donor who had recovered from COVID-19. Sequencing was performed on peripheral blood, taken after recovery from COVID-19. CDR3 DNA sequence: TGTGCCAGCAGCTCCGGGACGGCGGGGCCGACCTACGAGCAGTACTTC. The encoded protein is CASSSGTAGPTYEQYF. The full variable domain, completed using reference TRBV7-9 and TRBJ2-7, is DTGVSQNPRHKITKRGQNVTFRCDPISEHNRLYWYRQTLGQGPEFLTYFQNEAQLEKSRLLSDRFSAERPKGSFSTLEIQRTEQGDSAMYLCASSSGTAGPTYEQYFGPGTRLTVT.